Listed below are T cell receptor beta chains from one sample, sequenced in a study of Ad26.COV2.S vaccination and SARS-CoV-2 variants. The method was immunoSEQ multiplex PCR; TCRdb's version includes in-frame clones alone and lacks a portion of them. The sample shows 400,000 to 450,000 clones, around 90% of them seen only once. The source was peripheral blood, collected in a trial of Ad26.COV2.S vaccine versus placebo. The receptors originated from a person aged 18-65 years who received the Ad26.COV2.S COVID-19 vaccine or a placebo. CDR3s include the opening cysteine and the closing phenylalanine or tryptophan. Fields, in order: CDR3 protein, CDR3 DNA, J gene, clone size, D gene, V gene, CDR3 length. A D gene is named only where the DNA matches it firmly. Clone size is shown for a subset of rows, as once, few, many or a class of expanded clone.

CASRASGRQFF | TGTGCCAGCAGAGCCAGCGGGAGGCAGTTCTTC | TRBJ2-1 | NA | TRBD2 | TRBV7-2 | 11
CASSQTDRPSYEQYF | TGCGCCAGCAGCCAAACGGACCGTCCCTCCTACGAGCAGTACTTC | TRBJ2-7 | NA | NA | TRBV4-1 | 15
CASSLDGNTGELFF | TGTGCCAGCAGCTTGGACGGTAACACCGGGGAGCTGTTTTTT | TRBJ2-2 | NA | NA | TRBV5-4 | 14
CASSYSGRGFEQYF | TGTGCCAGCAGCTACTCGGGACGGGGCTTTGAGCAGTACTTC | TRBJ2-7 | NA | NA | TRBV28 | 14
CASSAYSGGVDTQYF | TGTGCCAGCAGCGCCTACAGCGGGGGGGTTGATACGCAGTATTTT | TRBJ2-3 | NA | TRBD2 | TRBV7-2 | 15
CATSRKPAESSYNEQFF | TGTGCCACCAGCAGAAAACCAGCGGAGAGCTCCTACAATGAGCAGTTCTTC | TRBJ2-1 | once | NA | TRBV15 | 17
CASTRGTDYDTIYF | TGTGCCAGCACTCGGGGGACAGATTATGACACCATATATTTT | TRBJ1-3 | NA | TRBD1 | TRBV6-5 | 14
CAWTDGNQPQHF | TGTGCCTGGACCGATGGCAATCAGCCCCAGCATTTT | TRBJ1-5 | NA | NA | TRBV30 | 12
CASSLMNDEQYF | TGTGCCAGCAGCCTGATGAATGACGAGCAGTACTTC | TRBJ2-7 | NA | NA | TRBV5-5 | 12
CASSRPSKGNTEAFF | TGTGCCAGCAGTAGGCCGAGCAAGGGGAACACTGAAGCTTTCTTT | TRBJ1-1 | NA | NA | TRBV6-5 | 15
CASSPTSMNTEAFF | TGTGCCAGCTCCCCGACATCCATGAACACTGAAGCTTTCTTT | TRBJ1-1 | NA | NA | TRBV18 | 14
CASSLGRTTDTQYF | TGTGCCAGCAGCTTGGGACGGACGACAGATACGCAGTATTTT | TRBJ2-3 | NA | NA | TRBV5-5 | 14
CASSARDRDVYGYTF | TGTGCCAGCAGCGCCCGGGACCGGGATGTCTATGGCTACACCTTC | TRBJ1-2 | NA | NA | TRBV5-6 | 15
CATSEGIGEQYF | TGTGCCACCAGTGAAGGCATAGGCGAGCAGTACTTC | TRBJ2-7 | NA | NA | TRBV24-1 | 12
CAWQGTYEQYF | TGTGCCTGGCAAGGGACTTACGAGCAGTACTTC | TRBJ2-7 | NA | NA | TRBV30 | 11
CAITRGGGGDSPLHF | TGTGCTATTACCCGAGGCGGAGGGGGTGATTCACCCCTCCACTTT | TRBJ1-6 | NA | NA | TRBV28 | 15
CASSREAGANVLTF | TGCGCCAGCAGCCGAGAAGCTGGGGCCAACGTCCTGACTTTC | TRBJ2-6 | NA | NA | TRBV4-1 | 14
CASRYRDRGSNSPLHF | TGTGCCAGCAGATACCGGGACAGGGGGTCGAATTCACCCCTCCACTTT | TRBJ1-6 | NA | TRBD1 | TRBV28 | 16
CASSQGGLPREQYF | TGTGCCAGCAGCCAGGGAGGGCTCCCGAGGGAGCAGTACTTC | TRBJ2-7 | NA | TRBD2 | TRBV7-6 | 14
CSASSSGMEQYF | TGCAGTGCTAGTAGTAGCGGGATGGAGCAGTACTTC | TRBJ2-7 | NA | TRBD2 | TRBV20-1 | 12
CASSLAGGPGNEQFF | TGTGCCAGCAGCTTAGCGGGAGGGCCTGGCAATGAGCAGTTCTTC | TRBJ2-1 | once | TRBD2 | TRBV7-9 | 15
CAIRGRASSGSYEQYF | TGTGCCATCAGGGGGCGGGCTAGCTCGGGGTCCTACGAGCAGTACTTC | TRBJ2-7 | few | NA | TRBV10-3 | 16
CASSLVAGPSYEQYF | TGTGCCAGCAGCTTAGTAGCGGGCCCTTCCTACGAGCAGTACTTC | TRBJ2-7 | NA | TRBD2 | TRBV7-9 | 15
CAWSQQGGNGYTF | TGTGCCTGGAGCCAACAGGGGGGAAATGGCTACACCTTC | TRBJ1-2 | NA | TRBD1 | TRBV30 | 13
CASSERSGIYEQYF | TGTGCCAGCAGTGAACGGAGCGGAATCTACGAGCAGTACTTC | TRBJ2-7 | NA | NA | TRBV2 | 14
CASTRTGGDQPQHF | TGTGCCAGTACCCGGACAGGGGGCGATCAGCCCCAGCATTTT | TRBJ1-5 | NA | TRBD1 | TRBV19 | 14
CASSLVGGTNTGELFF | TGTGCCAGCAGCTTAGTAGGCGGGACGAACACCGGGGAGCTGTTTTTT | TRBJ2-2 | once | NA | TRBV7-9 | 16
CASSDWGGTDTQYF | TGTGCCAGCAGTGACTGGGGAGGCACAGATACGCAGTATTTT | TRBJ2-3 | once | NA | TRBV6-4 | 14
CASSFRGPYTEAFF | TGTGCCAGCAGTTTCCGGGGACCTTACACTGAAGCTTTCTTT | TRBJ1-1 | NA | NA | TRBV27 | 14
CASSAGEGPGDTQYF | TGTGCCAGCAGCGCCGGGGAGGGGCCAGGGGATACGCAGTATTTT | TRBJ2-3 | NA | TRBD2 | TRBV9 | 15
CASRPGTGAYEQYF | TGTGCCAGCAGGCCCGGGACAGGAGCCTACGAGCAGTACTTC | TRBJ2-7 | NA | TRBD1 | TRBV27 | 14
CAWSVLGSGGYTF | TGTGCCTGGAGTGTATTGGGCAGTGGAGGCTACACCTTC | TRBJ1-2 | NA | NA | TRBV30 | 13
CASSQDSSWADTQYF | TGTGCCAGCAGCCAGGACAGTTCTTGGGCAGATACGCAGTATTTT | TRBJ2-3 | NA | NA | TRBV7-9 | 15
CASSLTIPGELFF | TGTGCCAGCAGTTTAACGATTCCCGGGGAGCTGTTTTTT | TRBJ2-2 | NA | NA | TRBV12-3/TRBV12-4 | 13
CASSLLASSYNEQFF | TGTGCCAGCAGCTTATTGGCCAGCTCCTACAATGAGCAGTTCTTC | TRBJ2-1 | NA | NA | TRBV11-3 | 15
CASSIGLINEQFF | TGTGCCAGCAGTATTGGACTAATCAATGAGCAGTTCTTC | TRBJ2-1 | NA | NA | TRBV12-3/TRBV12-4 | 13
CASSIHVLGYGYTF | TGTGCCAGTAGTATTCACGTCCTCGGTTATGGCTACACCTTC | TRBJ1-2 | NA | NA | TRBV19 | 14
CASSQDPTSGPSYNEQFF | TGCGCCAGCAGCCAAGATCCCACTAGCGGGCCTTCCTACAATGAGCAGTTCTTC | TRBJ2-1 | NA | TRBD2 | TRBV4-3 | 18
CASSFGSLGDEQYF | TGTGCCAGCAGCTTTGGTAGTCTTGGGGACGAGCAGTACTTC | TRBJ2-7 | NA | NA | TRBV5-8 | 14
CASSSQPTGGSYEQYF | TGCGCCAGCAGCTCGCAACCCACAGGGGGCTCCTACGAGCAGTACTTC | TRBJ2-7 | NA | TRBD1 | TRBV5-1 | 16
CASSRTGGFASGHQPQHF | TGTGCCAGCAGTCGGACAGGGGGGTTCGCAAGCGGGCATCAGCCCCAGCATTTT | TRBJ1-5 | once | TRBD1 | TRBV2 | 18
CASSQGRVSGKPYNEQFF | TGTGCCAGCAGCCAGGGCCGGGTTAGCGGCAAGCCCTACAATGAGCAGTTCTTC | TRBJ2-1 | few | NA | TRBV3-1/TRBV3-2 | 18
CASSNTGSPYEQYF | TGTGCCAGCAGCAACACAGGGAGTCCCTACGAGCAGTACTTC | TRBJ2-7 | NA | NA | TRBV7-8 | 14
CSASMLAGGGETQYF | TGCAGTGCTAGTATGTTAGCGGGAGGTGGGGAGACCCAGTACTTC | TRBJ2-5 | once | TRBD2 | TRBV20-1 | 15
CASSLYPGGFSSYEQYF | TGTGCCAGCAGCCTCTACCCAGGGGGCTTCAGCTCCTACGAGCAGTACTTC | TRBJ2-7 | NA | TRBD1 | TRBV7-6 | 17
CASSVELAGYEQYF | TGTGCCAGCAGCGTAGAACTAGCCGGCTACGAGCAGTACTTC | TRBJ2-7 | NA | NA | TRBV9 | 14
CASSDGQGVTGYTF | TGTGCCAGCAGTGATGGGCAGGGAGTCACTGGCTACACCTTC | TRBJ1-2 | NA | NA | TRBV6-1 | 14
CASSQGAHPNYEQYF | TGCGCCAGCAGCCAAGGTGCTCATCCAAATTACGAGCAGTACTTC | TRBJ2-7 | NA | NA | TRBV4-3 | 15
CASSPAGGGYEQYF | TGTGCCAGCAGCCCGGCAGGGGGAGGCTACGAGCAGTACTTC | TRBJ2-7 | NA | NA | TRBV14 | 14
CSARIPLSYEQYF | TGCAGCGCCAGAATTCCCCTCTCCTACGAGCAGTACTTC | TRBJ2-7 | once | NA | TRBV29-1 | 13
CASSYWRPPSTEAFF | TGTGCCAGCAGTTACTGGAGGCCCCCCTCCACTGAAGCTTTCTTT | TRBJ1-1 | few | NA | TRBV6-2/TRBV6-3 | 15
CASSTSRYNSPLHF | TGTGCCAGCAGCACATCGAGATATAATTCACCCCTCCACTTT | TRBJ1-6 | few | NA | TRBV21-1 | 14
CASSVGTGAGANVLTF | TGTGCCAGCAGCGTAGGTACAGGGGCTGGGGCCAACGTCCTGACTTTC | TRBJ2-6 | once | TRBD1 | TRBV9 | 16